Each of the 13 T cell receptor beta chains below was sequenced from the same sample in a study of cytomegalovirus exposure and HLA in healthy donors. The PCR used 60 Vbeta and 13 Jbeta primers. The data were produced by immunoSEQ multiplex PCR, yet TCRdb's version contains in-frame clones alone and is incomplete. Among 55,000 to 65,000 clones, roughly nine tenths were seen once, and the ten largest hold over 1.2%. Sequenced material: PBMCs. Receptors were obtained from a man under 40 in good health and CMV-seropositive.

The chain couples TRBV6-1 to TRBJ1-2, with a possible D match to TRBD1 (6 bases). With 6 bases removed from V and 2 bases from J, the gap between germline ends came to 16 bases. The CDR3 runs to 15 residues. Looked up from germline, CDR1 is MNHNS and CDR2 is SASEGT. DNA for the CDR3: TGTGCCAGCAGGCTAGCAGGGGCGGTAAACTATGGCTACACCTTC. Translation: CASRLAGAVNYGYTF.

This clone was seen only once. The chain links TRBV6-5 to TRBJ1-2, with D maybe TRBD1 (5 bases). Germline V lookup: CDR1 MNHEY, CDR2 SVGAGI. This CDR3 has 15 residues. With 4 bases removed from V and 1 base from J, the gap between germline ends came to 13 bases. The CDR3 reads CASSLTVLNNYGYTF. Written as DNA, the CDR3 is TGTGCCAGCAGTTTGACAGTACTTAATAACTATGGCTACACCTTC.

DNA of the CDR3: TGCGCCAGCAGCCTTAGGACAGATTTACGTAATGGCTACACCTTC. This codes for CASSLRTDLRNGYTF. V gene TRBV4-1 combines with J gene TRBJ1-2, with D possibly being TRBD1 (6 bases). V lost 4 bases and J lost 6, with 18 bases in between. Germline V lookup: CDR1 MGHRA, CDR2 YSYEKL. The CDR3 loop spans 15 amino acids.

The chain links TRBV9 to TRBJ2-2, with TRBD2 matching 8 bases. V dropped 6 bases and J dropped 8; count of bases not matched to a gene: 6. Germline V CDR1 and CDR2: SGDLS, YYNGEE. This CDR3 region has 13 residues. CDR3 DNA: TGTGCCAGCACCGGGAGGGCCCTAGGGGAGCTGTTTTTT. This gives the protein CASTGRALGELFF.

V usage is TRBV25-1 and J usage is TRBJ2-7, with D possibly TRBD2 on 5 matching bases. This CDR3 spans 15 amino acids. V was cut by 3 bases and J by 3 bases, with 15 bases left in between. Germline lookup yields CDR1 MGHDK and CDR2 SYGVNS. The CDR3 here is CASSDKKTRGYEQYF. The CDR3 DNA sequence: TGTGCCAGCAGTGATAAGAAAACTAGAGGCTACGAGCAGTACTTC.

The chain couples TRBV7-2 to TRBJ2-3, with 9 nucleotides matching TRBD2. Per the germline V gene, CDR1 is SGHTA and CDR2 is FQGNSA. Trimming at V came to 4 bases and at J to 0 bases, leaving 5 bases not matched to a gene. The CDR3 is 16 residues long. The CDR3 loop reads CASSSRSGSSTDTQYF. CDR3 coding DNA: TGTGCCAGCAGCTCTCGTAGCGGGAGCAGCACAGATACGCAGTATTTT.

V gene TRBV29-1 combines with J gene TRBJ1-1, with TRBD1 matching 7 bases. CDR1 and CDR2 from the germline V gene are SQVTM and ANQGSEA. The CDR3 has 14 residues. The V segment lost 7 bases and the J segment 4 bases; nucleotides outside the gene matches: 12. For the CDR3, the DNA is TGCAGCGCTATCCTTCTCAGGGGGACCACTGAAGCTTTCTTT. Residues: CSAILLRGTTEAFF.

The rearrangement joins TRBV11-1 to TRBJ2-7; 7 nucleotides line up with TRBD1. V lost 1 base to trimming and J lost 3 bases; unmatched junction nucleotides: 0. Germline V CDR1 and CDR2: SGHAT, FQDESV (reference sequence). The CDR3 covers 13 residues. The CDR3: CASSLDRGYEQYF. The CDR3 DNA reads TGTGCCAGCAGCTTAGACAGGGGCTACGAGCAGTACTTC.

CDR3 nucleotide sequence: TGTGCCAGTAGTATATCGCTAGCTTCCTACGAGCAGTACTTC. Its translation is CASSISLASYEQYF. This chain links TRBV19 with TRBJ2-7; tentatively, D is TRBD2 (5 bases). This CDR3 has 14 residues. V lost 2 bases, J lost 1 base, and 9 bases lay in between. Germline CDR1 and CDR2: LNHDA and SQIVND (reference sequence).

The chain has TRBV7-6 and TRBJ2-7; 7 nucleotides match TRBD2. Germline values: CDR1 SGHVS, CDR2 FNYEAQ. CDR3 length: 15 amino acids. With 0 bases clipped from V and 5 bases from J, the junction kept 7 bases outside the gene matches. DNA of the CDR3: TGTGCCAGCAGCTTAGCCCCGGGAGGCCGCCACGAGCAGTACTTC. This gives the protein CASSLAPGGRHEQYF.

A single count supports this clone. The V and J genes are TRBV10-3 and TRBJ2-5, with D possibly being TRBD2 (6 bases). Trimming stripped 2 bases from V and 5 bases from J, with 12 bases between. Germline-derived CDR1 and CDR2 are ENHRY and SYGVKD. There are 14 residues in the CDR3. The CDR3 nucleotides are TGTGCCATCAGTGAGGGGGGGACGAGGGAGACCCAGTACTTC. Protein product: CAISEGGTRETQYF.

The rearrangement links TRBV4-1 to TRBJ2-7, with 9 bases aligning to TRBD1. The V and J ends lost 4 bases and 3 bases, in that order; junction bases with no gene match: 4. Germline assignment: CDR1 MGHRA and CDR2 YSYEKL. CDR3 length equals 14 residues. CDR3 sequence (DNA): TGCGCCAGCAGCCGGAGGACAGGGGACTACGAGCAGTACTTC. It encodes CASSRRTGDYEQYF.

This rearrangement joins TRBV19 to TRBJ1-1; 7 bases fit TRBD1. The ends lost 6 bases at V and 4 bases at J; junction bases unmatched: 8. The CDR3 loop spans 14 amino acids. Germline CDR1 reads LNHDA; CDR2 reads SQIVND (reference sequence). The CDR3: CASRRGGRSTEAFF. CDR3 bases: TGTGCCAGTAGAAGAGGGGGCAGGAGCACTGAAGCTTTCTTT.